This T cell receptor (beta chain) was captured in a study of patients and donors after allogeneic stem cell transplantation. TCRdb reanalysed the RT-PCR reads using MiXCR and keeps one entry per CDR3 protein. Of hundreds of thousands of distinct CDR3 sequences listed, about a sixth are singletons. The TCR comes from a human donor who was either an allogeneic HSCT recipient or a stem cell or donor lymphocyte infusion donor (not recorded which). It is not recorded whose cells these are; they may come from a transplant donor. Source material: blood, either unsorted or a sorted T cell fraction (not recorded which).

The CDR3 DNA follows: TGTGCCAGCAGAGATTTAAGGACAGGGCTAGAAGCTTTCTTT. Translating gives CASRDLRTGLEAFF. The rearrangement uses TRBV6-1 and TRBJ1-1; TRBD1 aligns across 8 bases. The germline V gene encodes CDR1 MNHNS and CDR2 SASEGT. This CDR3 contains 14 residues. Germline trimming cut 6 bases from V and 8 bases from J; bases unmatched to any gene: 11.